One and the same sample provided the 8 T cell receptor beta chains below, sequenced in a study of shared clonotypes between healthy human individuals. Naive CD8 isolation took CD45RO-negative cells positively selected for CCR7 and excluded terminally differentiated effector memory CD45RA+ cells. The assay was immunoSEQ multiplex PCR, and TCRdb's table has in-frame clones only and misses some. The sample shows more than 2 million clones, just over 90% of them seen only once. The specimen was naive CD8+ T cells from PBMCs. The source is a man aged 18 to 30 in good health. Some clones in this sample may be carry-over from other donors' samples.

This clone was picked up one time. The V gene is TRBV19, the J gene TRBJ2-7; tentative D call: TRBD1 (7 bases). V was cut by 1 base and J by 3 bases, with 13 bases left in between. The germline V gene encodes CDR1 LNHDA and CDR2 SQIVND (reference sequence). The CDR3 totals 15 residues. Here the CDR3 reads CASSIGQGGLYEQYF. In DNA, the CDR3 is TGTGCCAGTAGTATAGGTCAGGGGGGACTCTACGAGCAGTACTTC.

This clone occurred once. This chain links TRBV6-5 with TRBJ2-5, with D unresolved. Trimming removed 7 bases at V and 4 bases at J, with 13 bases between. The CDR3 covers 13 residues. Germline V gives CDR1 MNHEY, CDR2 SVGAGI. CDR3 nucleotides: TGTGCCAGCACCAATAGAGTCGGAGAGACCCAGTACTTC. It encodes CASTNRVGETQYF.

The V gene is TRBV14, the J gene TRBJ2-3; maybe TRBD2 (5 bases). With 1 base removed from V and 0 bases from J, the gap between germline ends came to 11 bases. The CDR3 consists of 16 residues. The V gene's germline CDR1 is SGHDN and CDR2 FVKESK. DNA for the CDR3: TGTGCCAGCAGCCAAGTAGCGTTTCCTAGCACAGATACGCAGTATTTT. This gives the protein CASSQVAFPSTDTQYF.

This clone has only one observation. This chain uses TRBV19 with TRBJ2-7; 8 nucleotides match TRBD1. Unmatched junction bases numbered 0, after V lost 4 bases and J lost 4 bases. CDR1 is LNHDA, CDR2 SQIVND, per germline (reference sequence). CDR3 length equals 12 residues. The CDR3 DNA sequence: TGTGCCAGTAGTAGGACAGGGTACGAGCAGTACTTC. The encoded protein is CASSRTGYEQYF.

This chain connects TRBV6-5 to TRBJ1-1; no reliable D call. This CDR3 is built from 15 residues. V shed 0 bases and J shed 0 bases, with 8 bases lying between them. Germline CDR1 reads MNHEY; CDR2 reads SVGAGI. CDR3 sequence reads: CASSYSLDMNTEAFF. In DNA form, the CDR3 reads TGTGCCAGCAGTTACTCCCTAGACATGAACACTGAAGCTTTCTTT.

Concerning this clone: At one boundary the junction diverges from the germline segment, which might be a read error. The V and J genes are TRBV7-2 and TRBJ2-7; no reliable D call. The germline V gene has CDR1 SGHTA and CDR2 FQGNSA. The CDR3 is 11 amino acids. The CDR3: CASSLGNGKDF. The CDR3, as DNA: TGTGCCAGCAGCTTGGGGAATGGGAAGGACTTC.

This chain links TRBV28 with TRBJ2-7, with a possible D match to TRBD1 (9 bases). In germline, CDR1 is MDHEN, CDR2 SYDVKM. V lost 4 bases and J lost 0, with 22 bases in between. CDR3 length: 18 amino acids. The CDR3, as DNA: TGTGCCAGCAGTTCCCGGGGGGGACAGGGTGTTATCTCCTACGAGCAGTACTTC. This sequence encodes CASSSRGGQGVISYEQYF. Looking up the rest from reference TRBV28 and TRBJ2-7 gives the full variable domain: DVKVTQSSRYLVKRTGEKVFLECVQDMDHENMFWYRQDPGLGLRLIYFSYDVKMKEKGDIPEGYSVSREKKERFSLILESASTNQTSMYLCASSSRGGQGVISYEQYFGPGTRLTVT.

On this clone: Other DNA sequences from this sample encode an identical CDR3 as well. V and J are TRBV27 and TRBJ2-5; 7 bases are shared with TRBD2. Germline lookup yields CDR1 MNHEY and CDR2 SMNVEV (reference sequence). The CDR3 sequence is 13 residues long. J was trimmed by 7 bases and V by 0 bases; bases with no gene match: 2. The CDR3 DNA follows: TGTGCCAGCAGTTTATCGTCGGGGGGGACCCAGTACTTC. Translation gives CASSLSSGGTQYF.